Presented here are 27 T cell receptor beta chains from one specimen sequenced in a study of blood T cell repertoires in COVID-19. Profiled with immunoSEQ multiplex PCR; TCRdb holds only in-frame clones, not every one. The sample carries about 400,000 clones, roughly nine tenths recorded once. Sample: PBMCs or T cells enriched from blood (not recorded which). These receptors were obtained from a woman between 18 and 29 years old with acute COVID-19.

This sequence joins TRBV6-6 and TRBJ1-6, with D tentatively TRBD1 (5 bases). CDR3 length: 13 amino acids. The V end lost 6 bases, the J end lost 11 bases, and 14 bases lay between the germline ends. Germline CDR1 MNHNY, CDR2 SVGAGI (reference sequence). The CDR3 loop reads CASSPRQLAPLHF. The CDR3 DNA follows: TGTGCCAGCAGCCCCCGACAGTTGGCACCCCTCCACTTT.

This chain uses TRBV5-6 with TRBJ1-5; D not resolved. V was pared by 0 bases and J by 6 bases, with 16 bases between. The CDR3 covers 16 residues. Germline values: CDR1 SGHDT, CDR2 YYEEEE. The CDR3 nucleotides read TGTGCCAGCAGCTTGGCTTCGATTGTCAATAGTCAGCCCCAGCATTTT. It is translated as CASSLASIVNSQPQHF.

V gene TRBV7-2 combines with J gene TRBJ1-6; 8 bases fit TRBD1. This CDR3 spans 14 amino acids. V dropped 3 bases and J dropped 8; count of bases not matched to a gene: 3. Germline CDR1 SGHTA, CDR2 FQGNSA. DNA of the CDR3: TGTGCCAGCAGCTTCGGACAGGGACATTCACCCCTCCACTTT. Its translation is CASSFGQGHSPLHF. Drawing the rest from reference TRBV7-2 and TRBJ1-6, the complete variable domain is GAGVSQSPSNKVTEKGKDVELRCDPISGHTALYWYRQSLGQGLEFLIYFQGNSAPDKSGLPSDRFSAERTGGSVSTLTIQRTQQEDSAVYLCASSFGQGHSPLHFGNGTRLTVT.

The rearrangement links TRBV11-2 to TRBJ2-1; 8 bases map to TRBD2. J lost 7 bases, V lost 5 bases, and 16 bases had no gene match. The CDR3 is made up of 17 amino acids. Per germline, CDR1 SGHAT and CDR2 FQNNGV. Here the CDR3 reads CASSREVSGGPWNEQFF. The DNA for the CDR3 is TGTGCCAGCAGCAGAGAGGTATCGGGGGGGCCTTGGAATGAGCAGTTCTTC.

V is TRBV5-4 and J is TRBJ2-7, with 8 bases that match TRBD1. The germline V gene has CDR1 SGHNT and CDR2 YYREEE (reference sequence). There are 14 residues in the CDR3. J lost 5 bases, V lost 0 bases, and 4 bases had no gene match. The CDR3: CASSLGTGWNEQYF. Here the CDR3 DNA reads TGTGCCAGCAGCTTGGGGACAGGGTGGAACGAGCAGTACTTC.

There are a few counts of this clone. V usage is TRBV7-2 and J usage is TRBJ2-7; D perhaps matches TRBD2 (5 bases). This CDR3 is built from 14 residues. V lost 0 bases, J lost 3 bases, and 9 bases lay in between. Germline V gene data show CDR1 as SGHTA and CDR2 as FQGNSA. In DNA form, the CDR3 reads TGTGCCAGCAGCTTAGCTCCCAGCGGCTACGAGCAGTACTTC. Translation: CASSLAPSGYEQYF.

Points on this clone: Other DNA sequences in this specimen translate into the identical CDR3. The chain's CDR3 is CASSFGGSSYNEQFF. CDR3 in DNA: TGCGCCAGCAGCTTCGGCGGGAGCTCCTACAATGAGCAGTTCTTC. V usage is TRBV5-1 and J usage is TRBJ2-1; the match to TRBD2 covers 7 bases. With V trimmed by 2 bases and J by 0 bases, 2 bases remained unmatched. The germline V gene encodes CDR1 SGHRS and CDR2 YFSETQ. The CDR3 consists of 15 residues.

The sample holds a few counts of this clone. At the DNA level, this CDR3 is encoded by other sequences in the same sample as well. The V and J genes are TRBV18 and TRBJ1-1; 7 nucleotides agree with TRBD1. Unmatched junction bases numbered 5, after V lost 1 base and J lost 6 bases. This CDR3 region has 14 residues. From germline, CDR1 is KGHSH and CDR2 LQKENI. This chain's CDR3 is CASSPQGARAEAFF. DNA of the CDR3: TGTGCCAGCTCACCACAGGGGGCAAGGGCTGAAGCTTTCTTT.

This chain connects TRBV19 to TRBJ2-6; 9 nucleotides align to TRBD1. J gave up 4 bases and V 5 bases, and 15 bases lay outside the gene matches. CDR3 size: 19 residues. The germline CDR1 and CDR2 sequences are LNHDA and SQIVND (reference sequence). CDR3 nucleotide sequence: TGTGCCAGTAGTTTATTCCGTCCCGGGACAGGGACCGGGGCCAACGTCCTGACTTTC. Protein sequence: CASSLFRPGTGTGANVLTF.

The genes are TRBV4-3 and TRBJ2-7; 9 nucleotides agree with TRBD1. Germline V gene data show CDR1 as LGHNA and CDR2 as YSLEER. The CDR3 has 16 residues. The V gene end was trimmed by 3 bases and the J gene end by 2 bases; junction bases not matched to a gene: 8. The CDR3 DNA reads TGCGCCAGCAGCCAGTGGACAGGGGATGGGACCTACGAGCAGTACTTC. Encoded protein: CASSQWTGDGTYEQYF.

This chain joins TRBV15 and TRBJ1-5, with TRBD1 matching 8 bases. Germline loops: CDR1 LNHNV, CDR2 YYDKDF (reference sequence). The V segment lost 4 bases and the J segment 5 bases; nucleotides outside the gene matches: 13. The CDR3 length is 17 residues. The CDR3 region is CATSTFFDRGWHQPQHF. CDR3 DNA: TGTGCCACCAGCACCTTTTTCGACAGGGGATGGCATCAGCCCCAGCATTTT.

The chain has TRBV4-1 and TRBJ2-1; D unclear. This CDR3 spans 16 amino acids. V lost 1 base to trimming and J lost 0 bases, with 10 bases between them. CDR1 MGHRA and CDR2 YSYEKL come from the germline V gene. The CDR3 reads CASSQVRVISYNEQFF. CDR3 bases: TGCGCCAGCAGCCAAGTTCGGGTAATCTCCTACAATGAGCAGTTCTTC.

The chain uses TRBV5-1 and TRBJ1-1, with 8 nucleotides matching TRBD1. CDR1 is SGHRS and CDR2 is YFSETQ in the germline V gene. With V trimmed by 1 base and J by 4 bases, 3 bases remained unmatched. The CDR3 is 14 amino acids. CDR3 in amino acids: CASSLTQGGTEAFF. Written as DNA, the CDR3 is TGCGCCAGCAGCTTGACACAGGGGGGCACTGAAGCTTTCTTT. Together with reference TRBV5-1 and TRBJ1-1, the CDR3 gives the full variable domain: KAGVTQTPRYLIKTRGQQVTLSCSPISGHRSVSWYQQTPGQGLQFLFEYFSETQRNKGNFPGRFSGRQFSNSRSEMNVSTLELGDSALYLCASSLTQGGTEAFFGQGTRLTVV.

The chain is built from TRBV5-1 and TRBJ1-1; a possible D gene is TRBD1 (6 bases). V was trimmed by 0 bases and J by 0 bases, leaving 9 bases between them. Germline V gives CDR1 SGHRS, CDR2 YFSETQ. The CDR3 runs 15 residues. The CDR3 protein is CASSLADRLNTEAFF. CDR3 nucleotides: TGCGCCAGCAGCTTGGCCGACAGGCTGAACACTGAAGCTTTCTTT.

The chain links TRBV10-3 to TRBJ2-3; 11 nucleotides agree with TRBD2. The J segment lost 5 bases and the V segment lost 10 bases, leaving 8 bases of the junction unmatched. The V gene's germline CDR1 is ENHRY and CDR2 SYGVKD. The CDR3 totals 14 residues. CDR3 amino acids: CAKTTSGKRDTQYF. CDR3 sequence (DNA): TGTGCCAAAACGACTAGCGGGAAGAGAGATACGCAGTATTTT.

The chain employs TRBV5-5 and TRBJ2-5; 8 nucleotides line up with TRBD1. Per germline, CDR1 SGHKS and CDR2 YYEKEE (reference sequence). V dropped 5 bases and J dropped 4; count of bases not matched to a gene: 7. This CDR3 has 14 residues. CDR3 sequence: CASSSGGALETQYF. CDR3 coding DNA: TGTGCCAGCAGTTCAGGGGGCGCCTTAGAGACCCAGTACTTC.

The chain couples TRBV21-1 to TRBJ2-5; the table's TRBD2 call for D was not verified on the DNA. TRBV21-1 is a documented pseudogene. There are 18 residues in the CDR3. The CDR3 loop is CASSKFLRYLAGTGTQYF. The DNA of the CDR3 is TGTGCCAGCAGCAAATTCCTGAGGTATCTAGCGGGAACGGGGACCCAGTACTTC.

This chain links TRBV5-1 with TRBJ2-5; 14 positions match TRBD2. The CDR3 consists of 16 residues. V lost 3 bases, J lost 5 bases, and 6 bases stayed unmatched. Per the germline V gene, CDR1 is SGHRS and CDR2 is YFSETQ. The DNA of the CDR3 is TGCGCCAGCAGCTGGGATGGGACTAGCGGGGGCGAGACCCAGTACTTC. It codes for CASSWDGTSGGETQYF.

The V and J genes are TRBV30 and TRBJ2-7, with TRBD2 matching 11 bases. The V gene end was trimmed by 4 bases and the J gene end by 0 bases; junction bases not matched to a gene: 11. The CDR3 runs to 17 residues. The germline CDR1 and CDR2 sequences are GTSNPN and SVGIG (reference sequence). Written as DNA, the CDR3 is TGTGCCTGGACCCCGGGACTAGCGGTAATACGCTCCTACGAGCAGTACTTC. Residues: CAWTPGLAVIRSYEQYF.

The chain links TRBV19 to TRBJ2-7, with 9 nucleotides matching TRBD2. Germline V gives CDR1 LNHDA, CDR2 SQIVND (reference sequence). V lost 3 bases to trimming and J lost 5 bases; unmatched junction nucleotides: 5. The CDR3 loop spans 14 amino acids. The CDR3 DNA is TGTGCCAGTAGTATCCGTAGCGGGGGTCACGAGCAGTACTTC. Encoded protein: CASSIRSGGHEQYF.

The chain employs TRBV6-5 and TRBJ2-3; 10 nucleotides match TRBD1. This CDR3 has 15 residues. Trimming took 2 bases from V and 3 from J; bases not matched to a gene: 2. Germline-derived CDR1 and CDR2 are MNHEY and SVGAGI. Here the CDR3 reads CASSYRDRGTDTQYF. Here the CDR3 DNA reads TGTGCCAGCAGTTACCGGGACAGGGGTACAGATACGCAGTATTTT.

This clone was counted a single time. The rearrangement uses TRBV9 and TRBJ2-1; D unresolved. CDR1 and CDR2 (germline): SGDLS, YYNGEE. Trimming shortened V by 0 bases and J by 5 bases, and 15 bases separated the two germline ends. The CDR3 is 16 residues long. The CDR3 sequence: CASSVEPDKLDNEQFF. As DNA, the CDR3 is TGTGCCAGCAGCGTAGAACCAGACAAGCTCGACAATGAGCAGTTCTTC.

The rearrangement joins TRBV6-5 to TRBJ1-2; D perhaps matches TRBD1 (6 bases). The V gene lost 6 bases and the J gene lost 6 bases, with 14 bases spanning the gap. Germline CDR1 and CDR2: MNHEY and SVGAGI. The CDR3 is 13 amino acids. CDR3 nucleotides: TGTGCCAGCAGCACAGGGTCGAGGGATGGCTACACCTTC. This codes for CASSTGSRDGYTF.

CDR3 loop: CASSQAGDSYNSPLHF. DNA of the CDR3: TGTGCCAGCAGCCAAGCCGGGGACTCCTATAATTCACCCCTCCACTTT. This rearrangement joins TRBV3-1 (or the pseudogene TRBV3-2) to TRBJ1-6; D gene ambiguous. Germline CDR1 is LGHDT and CDR2 is YNNKEL (reference sequence). Trimming removed 1 base at V and 0 bases at J, with 7 bases between. The CDR3 has 16 amino acids.

The chain has TRBV19 and TRBJ1-1; 8 bases are a match to TRBD1. Germline V gives CDR1 LNHDA, CDR2 SQIVND (reference sequence). Losses at the gene ends were 6 bases for V and 1 base for J; bases not matched to a gene: 7. This CDR3 has 15 amino acids. The CDR3 loop reads CASSERGQGNTEAFF. The CDR3 DNA sequence: TGTGCCAGTAGCGAACGAGGACAGGGGAACACTGAAGCTTTCTTT.

This chain uses TRBV12-3 or TRBV12-4 with TRBJ1-1, with D uncertain. This CDR3 is 12 amino acids long. Between the trimmed V and J ends, which lost 8 bases and 1 base, there was a span of 8 bases. The DNA of the CDR3 is TGTGCCAGCGATGACAAGAACACTGAAGCTTTCTTT. Amino acid sequence: CASDDKNTEAFF.

The chain couples TRBV7-9 to TRBJ2-7; 9 positions match TRBD1. Per the germline V gene, CDR1 is SEHNR and CDR2 is FQNEAQ (reference sequence). With V trimmed by 4 bases and J by 3 bases, 13 bases remained unmatched. The CDR3 consists of 17 residues. This CDR3 reads CASSSHSGQGVGYEQYF. DNA for the CDR3: TGTGCCAGCAGCTCACACTCGGGACAGGGAGTCGGCTACGAGCAGTACTTC. The entire variable domain, with the rest obtained from reference TRBV7-9 and TRBJ2-7, is as follows: DTGVSQNPRHKITKRGQNVTFRCDPISEHNRLYWYRQTLGQGPEFLTYFQNEAQLEKSRLLSDRFSAERPKGSFSTLEIQRTEQGDSAMYLCASSSHSGQGVGYEQYFGPGTRLTVT.